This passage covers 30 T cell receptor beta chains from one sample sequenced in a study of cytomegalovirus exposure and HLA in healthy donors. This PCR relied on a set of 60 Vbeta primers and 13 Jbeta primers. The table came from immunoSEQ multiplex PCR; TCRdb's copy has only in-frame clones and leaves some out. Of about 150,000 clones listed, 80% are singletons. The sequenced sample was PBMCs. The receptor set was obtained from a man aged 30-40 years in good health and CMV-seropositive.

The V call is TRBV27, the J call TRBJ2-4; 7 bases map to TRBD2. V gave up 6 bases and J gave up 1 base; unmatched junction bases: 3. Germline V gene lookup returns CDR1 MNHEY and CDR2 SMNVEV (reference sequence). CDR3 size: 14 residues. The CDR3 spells CASRSAGAKNIQYF. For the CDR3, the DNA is TGTGCCAGCAGATCAGCGGGGGCCAAAAACATTCAGTACTTC.

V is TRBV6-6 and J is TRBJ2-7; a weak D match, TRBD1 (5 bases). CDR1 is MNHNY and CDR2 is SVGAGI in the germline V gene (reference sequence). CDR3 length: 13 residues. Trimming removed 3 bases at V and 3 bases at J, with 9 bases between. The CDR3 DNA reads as TGTGCCAGCAGTTATCAGGGTTTCTACGAGCAGTACTTC. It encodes CASSYQGFYEQYF.

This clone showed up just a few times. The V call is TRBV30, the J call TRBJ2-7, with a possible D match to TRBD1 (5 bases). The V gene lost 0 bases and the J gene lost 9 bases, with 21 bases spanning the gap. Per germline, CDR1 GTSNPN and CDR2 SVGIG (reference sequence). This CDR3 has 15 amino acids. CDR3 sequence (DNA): TGTGCCTGGAGTGTTGGAACAGGACCCAAGGGTTGGCAGTACTTC. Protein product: CAWSVGTGPKGWQYF.

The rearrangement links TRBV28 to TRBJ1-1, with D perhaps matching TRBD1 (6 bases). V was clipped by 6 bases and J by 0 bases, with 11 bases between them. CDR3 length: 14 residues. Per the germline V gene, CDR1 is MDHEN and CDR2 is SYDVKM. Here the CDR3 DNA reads TGTGCCAGCAGGGCGGACAGACTGAACACTGAAGCTTTCTTT. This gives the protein CASRADRLNTEAFF.

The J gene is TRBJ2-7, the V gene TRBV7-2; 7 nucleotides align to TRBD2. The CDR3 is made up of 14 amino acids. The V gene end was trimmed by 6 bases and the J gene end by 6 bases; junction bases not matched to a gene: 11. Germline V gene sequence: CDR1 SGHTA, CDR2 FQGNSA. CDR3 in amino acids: CASSTPGLRCEQYF. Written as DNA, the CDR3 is TGTGCCAGCAGTACACCGGGACTAAGGTGCGAGCAGTACTTC. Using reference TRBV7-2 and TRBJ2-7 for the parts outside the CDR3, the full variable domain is GAGVSQSPSNKVTEKGKDVELRCDPISGHTALYWYRQSLGQGLEFLIYFQGNSAPDKSGLPSDRFSAERTGGSVSTLTIQRTQQEDSAVYLCASSTPGLRCEQYFGPGTRLTVT.

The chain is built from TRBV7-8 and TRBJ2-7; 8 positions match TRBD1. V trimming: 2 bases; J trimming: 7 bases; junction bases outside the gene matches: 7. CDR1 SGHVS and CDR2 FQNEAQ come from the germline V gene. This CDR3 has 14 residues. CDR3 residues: CASSLRGTGGEQYF. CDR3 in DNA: TGTGCCAGCAGCTTAAGAGGGACAGGTGGGGAGCAGTACTTC.

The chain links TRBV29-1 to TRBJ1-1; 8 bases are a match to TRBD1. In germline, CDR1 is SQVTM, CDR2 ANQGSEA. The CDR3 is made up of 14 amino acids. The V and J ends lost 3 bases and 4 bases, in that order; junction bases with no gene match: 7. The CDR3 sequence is CSVDPRGLITEAFF. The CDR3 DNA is TGCAGCGTTGACCCCAGGGGGCTGATCACTGAAGCTTTCTTT.

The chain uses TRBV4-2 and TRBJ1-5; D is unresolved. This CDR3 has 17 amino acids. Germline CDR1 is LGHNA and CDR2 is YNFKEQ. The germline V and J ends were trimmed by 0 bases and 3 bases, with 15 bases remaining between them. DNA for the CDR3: TGTGCCAGCAGCCAAGATTTCGCACGTACTTACAATCAGCCCCAGCATTTT. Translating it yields CASSQDFARTYNQPQHF.

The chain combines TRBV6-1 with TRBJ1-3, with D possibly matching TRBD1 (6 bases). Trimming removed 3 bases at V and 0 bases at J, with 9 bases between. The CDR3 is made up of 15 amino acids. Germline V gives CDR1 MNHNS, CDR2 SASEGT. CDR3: CASSDWTVSGNTIYF. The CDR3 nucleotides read TGTGCCAGCAGTGATTGGACAGTCTCTGGAAACACCATATATTTT.

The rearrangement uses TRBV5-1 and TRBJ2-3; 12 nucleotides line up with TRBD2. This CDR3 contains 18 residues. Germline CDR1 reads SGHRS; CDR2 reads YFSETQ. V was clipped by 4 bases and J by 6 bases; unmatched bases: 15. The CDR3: CASSPRTLAGGSEDTQYF. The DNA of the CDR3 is TGCGCCAGCAGCCCCCGAACCCTAGCGGGAGGGTCTGAGGATACGCAGTATTTT.

In DNA form, the CDR3 reads TGTGCCAGCAGCCACGGGACAGAGAATCAGCCCCAGCATTTT. It translates to CASSHGTENQPQHF. The chain links TRBV4-2 to TRBJ1-5, with 7 bases identical to TRBD1. Germline loops: CDR1 LGHNA, CDR2 YNFKEQ. The CDR3 consists of 14 residues. V shed 3 bases and J 4 bases; nucleotides not matched to a gene: 3.

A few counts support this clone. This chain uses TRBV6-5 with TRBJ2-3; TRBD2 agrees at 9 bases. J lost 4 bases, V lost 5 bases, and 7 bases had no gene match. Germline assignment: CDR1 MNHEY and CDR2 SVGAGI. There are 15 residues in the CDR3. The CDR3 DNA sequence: TGTGCCAGCAGTGCTAGCGGGGTGGGGTCAGATACGCAGTATTTT. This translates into CASSASGVGSDTQYF.

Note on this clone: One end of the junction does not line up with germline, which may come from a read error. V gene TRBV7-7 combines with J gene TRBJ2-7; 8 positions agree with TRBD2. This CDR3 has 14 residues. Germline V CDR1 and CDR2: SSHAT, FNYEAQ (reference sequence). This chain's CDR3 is CASSPGTSSYEQYF. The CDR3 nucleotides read TGTGCTAGCAGCCCCGGGACTAGCTCCTACGAGCAGTACTTC.

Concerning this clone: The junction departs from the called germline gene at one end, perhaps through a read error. CDR3 residues: CASSLGVSGTGELFF. In nucleotides, the CDR3 is TGCGCCAGCAGTTTGGGGGTATCGGGAACCGGGGAGCTGTTTTTT. The chain is built from TRBV5-1 and TRBJ2-2; D may be TRBD1 or TRBD2 (5 bases each). The V gene's germline CDR1 is SGHRS and CDR2 YFSETQ. The CDR3 extends over 15 amino acids.

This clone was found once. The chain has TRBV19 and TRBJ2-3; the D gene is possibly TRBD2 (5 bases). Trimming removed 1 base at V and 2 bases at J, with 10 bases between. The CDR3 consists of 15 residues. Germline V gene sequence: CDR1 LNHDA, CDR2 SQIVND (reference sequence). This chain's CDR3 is CASSIGLADTDTQYF. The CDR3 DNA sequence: TGTGCCAGTAGTATAGGTCTAGCCGACACAGATACGCAGTATTTT.

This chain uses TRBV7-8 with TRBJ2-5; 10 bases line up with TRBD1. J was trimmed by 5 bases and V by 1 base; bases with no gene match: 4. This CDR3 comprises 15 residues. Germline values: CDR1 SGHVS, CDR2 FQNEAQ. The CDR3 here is CASSLGQGARETQYF. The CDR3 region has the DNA TGTGCCAGCAGCTTAGGACAGGGGGCGCGTGAGACCCAGTACTTC.

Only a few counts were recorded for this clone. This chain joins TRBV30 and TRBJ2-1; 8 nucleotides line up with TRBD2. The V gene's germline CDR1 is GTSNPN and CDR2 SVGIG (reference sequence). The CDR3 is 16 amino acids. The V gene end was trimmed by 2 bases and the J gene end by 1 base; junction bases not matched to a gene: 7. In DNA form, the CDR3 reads TGTGCCTGGAGTAGCGGGGGAGGGGGGTCCTACAATGAGCAGTTCTTC. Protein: CAWSSGGGGSYNEQFF.

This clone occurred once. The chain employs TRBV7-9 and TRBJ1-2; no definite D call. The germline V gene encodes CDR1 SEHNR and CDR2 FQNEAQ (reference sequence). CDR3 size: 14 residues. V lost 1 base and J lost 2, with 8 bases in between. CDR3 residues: CASSLETANYGYTF. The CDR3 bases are TGTGCCAGCAGCTTAGAAACAGCCAACTATGGCTACACCTTC.

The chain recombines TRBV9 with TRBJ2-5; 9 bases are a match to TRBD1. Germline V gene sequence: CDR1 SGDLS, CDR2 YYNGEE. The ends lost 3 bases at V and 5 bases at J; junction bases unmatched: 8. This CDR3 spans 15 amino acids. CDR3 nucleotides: TGTGCCAGCAGCGAAAGAACAGGGGGCCGGGAGACCCAGTACTTC. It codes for CASSERTGGRETQYF.

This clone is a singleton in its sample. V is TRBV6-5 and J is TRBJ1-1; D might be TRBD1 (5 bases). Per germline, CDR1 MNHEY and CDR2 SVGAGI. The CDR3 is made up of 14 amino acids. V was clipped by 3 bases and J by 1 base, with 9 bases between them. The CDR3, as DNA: TGTGCCAGCAGTTATGACAGCTGGAACACTGAAGCTTTCTTT. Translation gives CASSYDSWNTEAFF.

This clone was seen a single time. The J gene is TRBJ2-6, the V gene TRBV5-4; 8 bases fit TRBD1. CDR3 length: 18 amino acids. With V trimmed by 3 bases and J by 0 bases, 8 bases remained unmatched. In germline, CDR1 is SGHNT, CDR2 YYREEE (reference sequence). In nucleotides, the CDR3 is TGTGCCAGCAGCTCAGACAGGGGCGTTAGCTCTGGGGCCAACGTCCTGACTTTC. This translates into CASSSDRGVSSGANVLTF.

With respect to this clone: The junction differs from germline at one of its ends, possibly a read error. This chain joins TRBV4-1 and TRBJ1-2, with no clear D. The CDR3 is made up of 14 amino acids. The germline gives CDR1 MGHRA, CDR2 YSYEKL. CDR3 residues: CASSQDPGSRGCTF. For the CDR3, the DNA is TGCGCCAGCAGCCAAGATCCGGGGAGTCGAGGCTGCACCTTC.

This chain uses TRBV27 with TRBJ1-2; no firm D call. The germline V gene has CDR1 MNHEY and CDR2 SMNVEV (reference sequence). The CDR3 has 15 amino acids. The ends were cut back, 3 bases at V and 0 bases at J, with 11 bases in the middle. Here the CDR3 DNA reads TGTGCCAGCAGTTTCCTTGCAGGTTCTAACTATGGCTACACCTTC. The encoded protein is CASSFLAGSNYGYTF.

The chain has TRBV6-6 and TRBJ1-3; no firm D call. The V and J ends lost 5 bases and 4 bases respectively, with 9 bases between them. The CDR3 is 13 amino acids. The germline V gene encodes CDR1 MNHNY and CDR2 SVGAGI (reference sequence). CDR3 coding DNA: TGTGCCAGCAGTGAGGTGTCGGGAAACACCATATATTTT. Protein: CASSEVSGNTIYF.

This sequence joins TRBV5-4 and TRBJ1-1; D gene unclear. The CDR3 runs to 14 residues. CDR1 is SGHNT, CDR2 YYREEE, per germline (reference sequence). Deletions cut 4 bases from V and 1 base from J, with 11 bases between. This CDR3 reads CASSKVQSNTEAFF. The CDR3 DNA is TGTGCCAGCAGCAAAGTACAGTCGAACACTGAAGCTTTCTTT.

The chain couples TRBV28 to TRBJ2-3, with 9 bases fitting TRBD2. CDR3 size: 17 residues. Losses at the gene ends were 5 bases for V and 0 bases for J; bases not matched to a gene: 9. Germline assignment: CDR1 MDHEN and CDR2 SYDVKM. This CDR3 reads CASSGPTSGESTDTQYF. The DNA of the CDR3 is TGTGCCAGCAGTGGCCCGACTAGCGGAGAAAGCACAGATACGCAGTATTTT.

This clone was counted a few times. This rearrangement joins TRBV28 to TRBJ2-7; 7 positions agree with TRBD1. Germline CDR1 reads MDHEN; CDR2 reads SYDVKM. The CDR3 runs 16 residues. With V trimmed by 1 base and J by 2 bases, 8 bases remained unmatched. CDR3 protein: CASSLSGDRAPYEQYF. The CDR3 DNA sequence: TGTGCCAGCAGTTTATCCGGGGACAGAGCACCCTACGAGCAGTACTTC.

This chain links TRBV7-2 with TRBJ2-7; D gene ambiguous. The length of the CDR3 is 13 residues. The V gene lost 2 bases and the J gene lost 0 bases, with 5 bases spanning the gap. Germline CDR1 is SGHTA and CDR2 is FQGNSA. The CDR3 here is CASSLSGSYEQYF. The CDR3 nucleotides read TGTGCCAGCAGCTTATCGGGCTCCTACGAGCAGTACTTC.

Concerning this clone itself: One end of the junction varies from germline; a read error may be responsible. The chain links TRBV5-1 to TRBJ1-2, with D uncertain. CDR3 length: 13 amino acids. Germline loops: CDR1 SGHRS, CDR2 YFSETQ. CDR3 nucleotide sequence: TGTGCCAGCAGCTTCGGAGGCGCCTATGGCTACACCTTC. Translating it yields CASSFGGAYGYTF.

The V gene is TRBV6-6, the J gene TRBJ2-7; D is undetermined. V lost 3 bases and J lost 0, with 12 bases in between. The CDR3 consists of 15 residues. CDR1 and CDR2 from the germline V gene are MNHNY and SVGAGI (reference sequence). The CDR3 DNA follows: TGTGCCAGCAGTTATGACTCAACGAGCTCCTACGAGCAGTACTTC. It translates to CASSYDSTSSYEQYF.